Each of the 9 T cell receptor beta chains below was sequenced from the same sample in a study of shared clonotypes between healthy human individuals. Profiled with immunoSEQ multiplex PCR; TCRdb holds only in-frame clones, not every one. The table shows some 2,000,000 clones, with roughly 95% occurring only once. Sequencing was carried out using naive CD4+ T cells sorted from blood. Subset of the sample: CD45RA+ positively selected. All receptors come from a man between 18 and 29 years old in good health.

A remark on this clone: Other nucleotide sequences in the sample specify the same CDR3. The gene calls are TRBV10-1 and TRBJ1-6, with 8 bases matching TRBD1. Germline V lookup: CDR1 WNHNN, CDR2 SYGVQD (reference sequence). V was pared by 6 bases and J by 7 bases, with 2 bases of the junction left unmatched. The CDR3 sequence is 13 residues long. As DNA, the CDR3 is TGCGCCAGCAGCGGACAGGGAAATTCACCCCTCCACTTT. Protein: CASSGQGNSPLHF.

This chain joins TRBV2 and TRBJ2-7; 11 bases map to TRBD2. Germline CDR1 is SNHLY and CDR2 is FYNNEI. The V segment lost 4 bases and the J segment 6 bases; nucleotides outside the gene matches: 8. The CDR3 has 15 amino acids. The CDR3 reads CASSVCSGGACEQYF. CDR3 DNA: TGTGCCAGCAGTGTCTGTAGCGGGGGGGCTTGCGAGCAGTACTTC.

The table lists this clone with a count of one. The chain has TRBV30 and TRBJ1-2; D gene unclear. CDR3 length equals 11 residues. V lost 6 bases to trimming and J lost 1 base, with 6 bases between them. Per the germline V gene, CDR1 is GTSNPN and CDR2 is SVGIG (reference sequence). The CDR3 region has the DNA TGTGCCTGCGACAATAACTATGGCTACACCTTC. This sequence encodes CACDNNYGYTF.

The chain recombines TRBV14 with TRBJ2-3, with D possibly matching TRBD2 (6 bases). The germline V and J ends were trimmed by 3 bases and 6 bases, with 16 bases remaining between them. This CDR3 has 15 residues. Germline CDR1 SGHDN, CDR2 FVKESK. Here the CDR3 reads CASSQARRDGDTQYF. CDR3 sequence (DNA): TGTGCCAGCAGCCAGGCGCGGCGGGACGGTGATACGCAGTATTTT.

A word on this clone: At one end, the junction sequence differs from germline, possibly due to a read error. The genes are TRBV7-7 and TRBJ2-2; 7 bases are shared with TRBD2. Looked up from germline, CDR1 is SSHAT and CDR2 is FNYEAQ (reference sequence). There are 19 residues in the CDR3. The CDR3 coding sequence is TGTGCTAGCAGCTTAGCGCGGTTGGGCGGGAGCCCCAACACCGGGGAGCTGTTTTTT. This encodes CASSLARLGGSPNTGELFF.

The chain carries TRBV5-1 and TRBJ2-1; 7 positions match TRBD1. J was trimmed by 4 bases and V by 4 bases; bases with no gene match: 5. Germline-derived CDR1 and CDR2 are SGHRS and YFSETQ. The CDR3 covers 14 residues. Written as DNA, the CDR3 is TGCGCCAGCAGCCCGGGACAGCCATACAATGAGCAGTTCTTC. This codes for CASSPGQPYNEQFF.

The chain carries TRBV18 and TRBJ1-3; D not resolved. V lost 3 bases, J lost 4 bases, and 10 bases lay in between. Germline V gene data show CDR1 as KGHSH and CDR2 as LQKENI. This CDR3 has 14 amino acids. The CDR3 bases are TGTGCCAGCTCACCCCCCGGAGGGGGAAACACCATATATTTT. Encoded protein: CASSPPGGGNTIYF.

This clone was seen once. The chain couples TRBV7-9 to TRBJ2-3, with TRBD2 identical over 8 bases. The CDR3 runs to 16 residues. CDR1 is SEHNR, CDR2 FQNEAQ, per germline (reference sequence). V shed 5 bases and J 9 bases; nucleotides not matched to a gene: 16. In nucleotides, the CDR3 is TGTGCCAGCAGCGTGAAAACTAGCGGTCCAACGGGGACGCAGTATTTT. Encoded protein: CASSVKTSGPTGTQYF.

The chain is built from TRBV5-6 and TRBJ1-3, with D uncertain. V shed 4 bases and J shed 4 bases, with 15 bases lying between them. The V gene's germline CDR1 is SGHDT and CDR2 YYEEEE. The CDR3 sequence is 15 residues long. The CDR3 bases are TGTGCCAGCAGCCTCGGAGGGCTCGGGGGAAACACCATATATTTT. Translating it yields CASSLGGLGGNTIYF.